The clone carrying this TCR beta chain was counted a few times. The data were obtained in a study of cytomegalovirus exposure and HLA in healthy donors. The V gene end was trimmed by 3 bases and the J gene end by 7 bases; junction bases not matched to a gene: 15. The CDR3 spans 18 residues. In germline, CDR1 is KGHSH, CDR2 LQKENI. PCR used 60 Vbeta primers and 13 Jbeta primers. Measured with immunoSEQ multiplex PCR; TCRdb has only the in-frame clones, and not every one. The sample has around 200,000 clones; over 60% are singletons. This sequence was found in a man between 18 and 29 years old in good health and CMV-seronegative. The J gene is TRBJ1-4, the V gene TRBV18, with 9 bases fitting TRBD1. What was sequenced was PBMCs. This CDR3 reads CASSPTPGQGSGGEKLFF. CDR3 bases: TGTGCCAGCTCACCGACACCGGGACAGGGATCGGGCGGTGAAAAACTGTTTTTT.